This note documents a single T cell receptor beta chain sequence. A read error may account for a junction end that differs from germline. Authors' analysis steps: Reference gene primer amplification gave nucleated cell count estimates. Data came from immunoSEQ multiplex PCR; TCRdb stores just in-frame clones and leaves some out. V, J and clone size were drawn from that table, and D and trimming were deduced from the DNA. Of some 380,000 clones listed, around 90% are singletons. Living in 24 US areas, the participants were between about 18 and 100 years of age. Each participant's cohort was designated according to participant-reported clinical history. This record comes from a study of blood T cell repertoires in COVID-19. Overall study: PBMCs, B-cell-depleted T cells, or T cells were the source of the cDNA or gDNA that made up the material.

The CDR3 runs 18 residues. Germline V lookup: CDR1 SGHNT, CDR2 YENEEA. Sample: PBMCs or T cells enriched from blood (not recorded which). This clonotype was sampled from a woman aged 40 to 50 with acute COVID-19. J is TRBJ2-3 and V is TRBV11-3, with 7 bases matching TRBD1. The CDR3 coding sequence is TGTGCCAGCAGTCATACCCGGGACAGCATCTCCCAGAGCCCGCCAATCCATTTT. Translation: CASSHTRDSISQSPPIHF.